This TCR beta chain was recovered during a study of regulatory T cells in long-lasting Graves disease. Time point specified: newly diagnosed GD, antithyroid drugs for less than 3 months. Isolated PBMC RNA provided the starting material for the TCR library. This CDR3 has 16 residues. With V trimmed by 5 bases and J by 5 bases, 8 bases remained unmatched. This clonotype was found many times. Library construction for TCR beta used iRepertoire HTBI primers and Arm-PCR of CDR3 regions. TCRdb re-called the multiplex PCR reads with MiXCR, one entry per CDR3 protein. The sample includes 400,000 to 500,000 distinct CDR3 sequences, roughly 15% of them seen just once. These data were also reused for a study on T cells in Graves' hyperthyroidism and ophthalmopathy. That source reports: A patient was excluded if there was uncontrolled infection, other autoimmune disease, pregnancy or lactation.

This sequence was found in a woman aged 45-60 years with Graves disease. The input for sequencing was peripheral blood mononuclear cells (PBMCs), taken at new diagnosis, from a patient treated with antithyroid drugs. The rearrangement links TRBV12-3 or TRBV12-4 to TRBJ2-2; 10 bases are shared with TRBD2. CDR3 in amino acids: CASSNRAGGPTGELFF. The DNA for the CDR3 is TGTGCCAGCAGTAATCGAGCGGGAGGGCCAACCGGGGAGCTGTTTTTT.